The 25 T cell receptor beta chains reported below all come from one sample, sequenced in a study of CD8 T cells in ankylosing spondylitis. TCRdb re-derived calls from the 5' RACE reads in MiXCR, one entry per CDR3 protein. This repertoire shows some 250,000 distinct CDR3 sequences, roughly 25% found once; its top ten account for approximately 0.61%. Sequenced: blood, either unsorted or a sorted T cell fraction (not recorded which). Source of these receptors: a male donor with ankylosing spondylitis or in good health (not recorded which).

This clonotype was counted ten times or more. J is TRBJ2-5 and V is TRBV20-1; D is uncertain. The CDR3 consists of 12 residues. The V and J ends lost 3 bases and 5 bases respectively, with 10 bases between them. Germline-derived CDR1 and CDR2 are DFQATT and SNEGSKA (reference sequence). CDR3 sequence reads: CSASDLWETQYF. CDR3 in DNA: TGCAGTGCTAGTGATCTCTGGGAGACCCAGTACTTC.

The gene calls are TRBV5-1 and TRBJ2-3, with D tentatively TRBD2 (6 bases). The germline CDR1 and CDR2 sequences are SGHRS and YFSETQ. The CDR3 runs 14 residues. V lost 0 bases and J lost 3, with 8 bases in between. CDR3 DNA: TGCGCCAGCAGCTTGGAGGCGGGGACAGATACGCAGTATTTT. Amino acid sequence: CASSLEAGTDTQYF.

This clonotype was counted only a few times. The chain is built from TRBV20-1 and TRBJ2-7, with 11 bases aligning to TRBD1. Per the germline V gene, CDR1 is DFQATT and CDR2 is SNEGSKA (reference sequence). The CDR3 extends over 14 amino acids. Unmatched junction bases numbered 5, after V lost 1 base and J lost 6 bases. The CDR3 here is CSARAGTGGREQYF. The CDR3 DNA reads TGCAGTGCTAGAGCCGGGACAGGGGGACGCGAGCAGTACTTC.

This clonotype turned up a few times. The rearrangement links TRBV7-9 to TRBJ2-5; D uncertain. Germline CDR1 SEHNR, CDR2 FQNEAQ (reference sequence). The CDR3 is made up of 14 amino acids. V lost 0 bases and J 4 bases, leaving 9 bases between the germline ends. Here the CDR3 DNA reads TGTGCCAGCAGCTTAGCGGGGAAGGGAGAGACCCAGTACTTC. Its protein product is CASSLAGKGETQYF.

The chain couples TRBV20-1 to TRBJ2-3; 13 bases are a match to TRBD2. In germline, CDR1 is DFQATT, CDR2 SNEGSKA (reference sequence). The junction had 8 bases not matched to a gene; V was cut back by 6 bases and J by 2 bases. CDR3 length: 16 amino acids. The CDR3 region has the DNA TGCAGTGCCCCGAGGACTAGCGGGGGCTTCACAGATACGCAGTATTTT. Translation: CSAPRTSGGFTDTQYF.

The V and J genes are TRBV20-1 and TRBJ2-5, with 8 bases identical to TRBD1. CDR1 is DFQATT, CDR2 SNEGSKA, per germline (reference sequence). The CDR3 is 14 residues long. V lost 3 bases to trimming and J lost 2 bases; unmatched junction nucleotides: 5. CDR3 amino acids: CSASRQGNQETQYF. The DNA for the CDR3 is TGCAGTGCTAGTAGACAGGGGAATCAAGAGACCCAGTACTTC.

This clonotype was observed many times. The V and J genes are TRBV29-1 and TRBJ2-3; D is unclear. V was clipped by 0 bases and J by 3 bases, with 10 bases between them. CDR1 and CDR2 from the germline V gene are SQVTM and ANQGSEA. The CDR3 sequence is 14 residues long. The DNA for the CDR3 is TGCAGCGTTGAAGAGGGTGGGCGTACAGATACGCAGTATTTT. It is translated as CSVEEGGRTDTQYF.

In its sample, this clonotype was seen a few times. The chain recombines TRBV18 with TRBJ2-5; D remains unclear. CDR3 length: 15 residues. Trimming removed 5 bases from V and 2 bases from J, with 15 bases in between. Germline values: CDR1 KGHSH, CDR2 LQKENI. This CDR3 reads CASSSQPPPQETQYF. The CDR3 coding sequence is TGTGCCAGCTCATCACAACCCCCCCCACAAGAGACCCAGTACTTC. The full variable domain, rest sourced from reference TRBV18 and TRBJ2-5, is NAGVMQNPRHLVRRRGQEARLRCSPMKGHSHVYWYRQLPEEGLKFMVYLQKENIIDESGMPKERFSAEFPKEGPSILRIQQVVRGDSAAYFCASSSQPPPQETQYFGPGTRLLVL.

The chain carries TRBV18 and TRBJ2-5; no reliable D call. There are 13 residues in the CDR3. V lost 3 bases and J 5 bases, leaving 10 bases between the germline ends. Germline CDR1 reads KGHSH; CDR2 reads LQKENI. The CDR3 DNA reads TGTGCCAGCTCACCTACGCTCGTGGAGACCCAGTACTTC. Protein product: CASSPTLVETQYF.

This clonotype was detected ten times or more. V usage is TRBV12-3 or TRBV12-4 and J usage is TRBJ2-3; the D is unclear. CDR3 size: 13 residues. The V end lost 6 bases, the J end lost 3 bases, and 10 bases lay between the germline ends. The CDR3 loop is CASSPHKTDTQYF. The DNA of the CDR3 is TGTGCCAGCAGCCCCCATAAGACAGATACGCAGTATTTT.

There are many counts of this clonotype. The chain has TRBV20-1 and TRBJ2-1; D unclear. Per germline, CDR1 DFQATT and CDR2 SNEGSKA (reference sequence). The germline V and J ends were trimmed by 5 bases and 0 bases, with 5 bases remaining between them. This CDR3 spans 12 amino acids. CDR3 loop: CSALSSYNEQFF. CDR3 coding DNA: TGCAGTGCTCTTAGCTCCTACAATGAGCAGTTCTTC.

This sequence joins TRBV29-1 and TRBJ2-5; 13 bases fit TRBD2. Germline V lookup: CDR1 SQVTM, CDR2 ANQGSEA. The CDR3 is 14 residues long. V dropped 7 bases and J dropped 1; count of bases not matched to a gene: 3. The CDR3 nucleotides read TGCAGCGCAGGACTAGCGGGGGTCCAAGAGACCCAGTACTTC. It yields the protein CSAGLAGVQETQYF.

The chain carries TRBV5-1 and TRBJ2-1; 7 bases agree with TRBD1. Germline assignment: CDR1 SGHRS and CDR2 YFSETQ. The CDR3 consists of 14 residues. V lost 4 bases and J lost 4; bases outside the gene matches: 5. DNA for the CDR3: TGCGCCAGCAGCCCCCCGGGACAGTACAATGAGCAGTTCTTC. Protein sequence: CASSPPGQYNEQFF.

The sample holds many counts of this clonotype. This chain uses TRBV12-3 or TRBV12-4 with TRBJ2-2; 11 bases are shared with TRBD2. There are 17 residues in the CDR3. The V segment lost 4 bases and the J segment 5 bases; nucleotides outside the gene matches: 9. The CDR3 sequence is CASSSSIAGGPTGELFF. In DNA form, the CDR3 reads TGTGCCAGCAGTTCCTCTATAGCGGGGGGGCCAACCGGGGAGCTGTTTTTT.

In this sample, this clonotype turned up many times. The J gene is TRBJ1-1, the V gene TRBV12-3 or TRBV12-4; D is perhaps TRBD1 (5 bases). The CDR3 covers 13 residues. Trimming cost V 7 bases and J 4 bases, with 13 bases left between them. Here the CDR3 reads CASTTVGGTEAFF. CDR3 coding DNA: TGTGCCAGCACCACTGTCGGGGGCACTGAAGCTTTCTTT.

The V call is TRBV19, the J call TRBJ2-1; D is ambiguous. CDR3 size: 12 residues. The germline V gene encodes CDR1 LNHDA and CDR2 SQIVND (reference sequence). The V and J ends lost 4 bases and 6 bases respectively, with 7 bases between them. DNA of the CDR3: TGTGCCAGTAGTACCCCACTCAATGAGCAGTTCTTC. Its protein product is CASSTPLNEQFF.

This clonotype was seen at least ten times. The DNA of the CDR3 is TGCAGTGCTGACAGGGGGCAACGCGAGCAGTACTTC. Protein product: CSADRGQREQYF. The genes are TRBV20-1 and TRBJ2-7, with 10 bases lining up with TRBD1. V lost 5 bases and J lost 6; bases outside the gene matches: 4. The CDR3 sequence is 12 residues long. Germline CDR1 DFQATT, CDR2 SNEGSKA (reference sequence).

This clonotype was recorded many times. The chain recombines TRBV6-5 with TRBJ2-7; perhaps TRBD2 as D (6 bases). Germline V gene data show CDR1 as MNHEY and CDR2 as SVGAGI. V was clipped by 2 bases and J by 5 bases, with 19 bases between them. The CDR3 contains 16 residues. CDR3 nucleotides: TGTGCCAGCAGTTACACCGGGGGACTGAGCATACACGAGCAGTACTTC. Its protein is CASSYTGGLSIHEQYF.

This clonotype was observed a handful of times. The V call is TRBV20-1, the J call TRBJ2-7, with 11 bases fitting TRBD2. Germline CDR1 reads DFQATT; CDR2 reads SNEGSKA (reference sequence). The CDR3 totals 12 residues. CDR3 nucleotides: TGCAGAATAGCGGGGGGGCTCTACGAGCAGTACTTC. Its protein product is CRIAGGLYEQYF.

V gene TRBV20-1 combines with J gene TRBJ2-7; the match to TRBD1 covers 8 bases. The CDR3 loop spans 13 amino acids. Germline CDR1 reads DFQATT; CDR2 reads SNEGSKA (reference sequence). The CDR3: CTWGAGGTYEQYF. The CDR3 DNA follows: TGCACCTGGGGCGCAGGGGGCACCTACGAGCAGTACTTC.

This clonotype appeared many times. The chain couples TRBV29-1 to TRBJ1-1; no firm D call. CDR3 length: 12 residues. Trimming cost V 7 bases and J 1 base, with 10 bases left between them. Germline loops: CDR1 SQVTM, CDR2 ANQGSEA. CDR3 DNA sequence: TGCAGCGCTGTCCGGGAGAACACTGAAGCTTTCTTT. This translates into CSAVRENTEAFF.

The gene calls are TRBV2 and TRBJ2-3; D may be TRBD1 (6 bases). This CDR3 spans 19 amino acids. The V gene lost 6 bases and the J gene lost 4 bases, with 29 bases spanning the gap. Germline assignment: CDR1 SNHLY and CDR2 FYNNEI. CDR3 region: CASSATRRDRAWGPDTQYF. The CDR3, as DNA: TGTGCCAGCAGCGCTACAAGACGGGATAGGGCCTGGGGGCCAGATACGCAGTATTTT.

The genes are TRBV5-6 and TRBJ2-1, with 9 bases lining up with TRBD1. This CDR3 contains 15 residues. V was clipped by 4 bases and J by 3 bases; unmatched bases: 5. The germline V gene has CDR1 SGHDT and CDR2 YYEEEE. Here the CDR3 DNA reads TGTGCCAGCAGCCTGACAGGGGGATACTACAATGAGCAGTTCTTC. It specifies CASSLTGGYYNEQFF.

The rearrangement uses TRBV18 and TRBJ2-3; 11 bases match TRBD1. Germline loops: CDR1 KGHSH, CDR2 LQKENI. V was pared by 5 bases and J by 4 bases, with 5 bases of the junction left unmatched. The CDR3 extends over 15 amino acids. The DNA of the CDR3 is TGTGCCAGCTCAGCGCGGGACAGGGGGGCAGATACGCAGTATTTT. It specifies CASSARDRGADTQYF.

This clonotype was counted many times. The chain combines TRBV11-1 with TRBJ2-1, with no clear D. This CDR3 has 15 amino acids. V was pared by 4 bases and J by 0 bases, with 10 bases between. Germline V gene lookup returns CDR1 SGHAT and CDR2 FQDESV (reference sequence). The CDR3 region is CASSSLYSSYNEQFF. The CDR3, as DNA: TGTGCCAGCAGCTCCCTTTACAGCTCCTACAATGAGCAGTTCTTC.